Shown below are 32 T cell receptor beta chains from a single sample sequenced in a study of blood T cell repertoires in COVID-19. Profiled with immunoSEQ multiplex PCR; TCRdb holds only in-frame clones, not every one. The data hold 230,000 or so clones, with 86% observed a single time. Sequencing was performed on PBMCs or T cells enriched from blood (not recorded which). Source of these receptors: a woman between 35 and 50 years old with acute COVID-19.

V and J are TRBV23-1 and TRBJ1-6, with TRBD1 matching over 10 bases. TRBV23-1 is placed among ORFs of uncertain function. Unmatched junction bases numbered 17, after V lost 0 bases and J lost 3 bases. The CDR3 has 22 residues. As DNA, the CDR3 is TGCGCCAGCAGTCAATCCGCCCACCGGGACAGGGGATCGCCGAACTATAATTCACCCCTCCACTTT. Its protein is CASSQSAHRDRGSPNYNSPLHF.

The rearrangement joins TRBV11-2 to TRBJ1-4; D might be TRBD1 (6 bases). V lost 4 bases to trimming and J lost 7 bases, with 13 bases between them. Looked up from germline, CDR1 is SGHAT and CDR2 is FQNNGV. The CDR3 has 14 residues. The CDR3 DNA sequence: TGTGCCAGCAGCTCCGGGCAGGGGTTTGAAAAACTGTTTTTT. Translation: CASSSGQGFEKLFF.

This clone was detected once. The V call is TRBV25-1, the J call TRBJ1-4; weak D call: TRBD1 (5 bases). This CDR3 has 16 amino acids. With 3 bases removed from V and 0 bases from J, the gap between germline ends came to 11 bases. Germline V gives CDR1 MGHDK, CDR2 SYGVNS. CDR3 sequence reads: CASSDPGGTTNEKLFF. The CDR3 nucleotides are TGTGCCAGCAGTGATCCGGGGGGGACAACTAATGAAAAACTGTTTTTT.

In regard to this clone: Other DNA sequences within the sample encode an identical CDR3. V and J are TRBV3-1 (or the pseudogene TRBV3-2) and TRBJ1-2; 7 positions agree with TRBD1. This CDR3 contains 14 residues. Germline V CDR1 and CDR2: LGHDT, YNNKEL (reference sequence). Trimming cost V 4 bases and J 4 bases; bases outside gene matches: 6. CDR3 nucleotides: TGTGCCAGCAGCCCGAGACAGGGCACCTATGGCTACACCTTC. It codes for CASSPRQGTYGYTF.

J is TRBJ2-4 and V is TRBV27; D gene uncertain. The V and J ends lost 1 base and 8 bases respectively, with 9 bases between them. Germline CDR1 reads MNHEY; CDR2 reads SMNVEV (reference sequence). The CDR3 has 13 amino acids. CDR3 sequence (DNA): TGTGCCAGCAGTTTATACCGTCAGGACATTCAGTACTTC. Protein sequence: CASSLYRQDIQYF.

The chain joins TRBV6-5 to TRBJ1-2; D gene ambiguous. Germline assignment: CDR1 MNHEY and CDR2 SVGAGI. This CDR3 comprises 13 residues. The V end was cut by 4 bases, the J end by 6 bases, with 12 bases between. The CDR3 nucleotides read TGTGCCAGCAGTTCCTCAGCCATTAATGGCTACACCTTC. It specifies CASSSSAINGYTF.

The rearrangement joins TRBV6-5 to TRBJ2-7, with 8 positions matching TRBD2. The germline V gene has CDR1 MNHEY and CDR2 SVGAGI. CDR3 length: 14 residues. After removal of 8 bases from V and 0 bases from J, the junction contained 6 bases not matched to a gene. CDR3 amino acids: CASRPGGSSYEQYV. The CDR3 coding sequence is TGTGCCAGCCGTCCGGGGGGGAGCTCCTACGAGCAGTACGTC.

This clone was counted ten times or more. The chain joins TRBV7-8 to TRBJ2-5, with TRBD1 matching over 10 bases. The CDR3 is 13 residues long. Trimming took 8 bases from V and 3 from J; bases not matched to a gene: 3. Germline V CDR1 and CDR2: SGHVS, FQNEAQ. CDR3 sequence (DNA): TGTGCCAGCGGACAGGGGGTTAAAGAGACCCAGTACTTC. It translates to CASGQGVKETQYF.

V and J are TRBV19 and TRBJ2-7, with a weak D call TRBD2 (6 bases). The CDR3 length is 12 residues. Trimming pared 8 bases from V and 3 bases from J, leaving 11 bases between. The germline V gene has CDR1 LNHDA and CDR2 SQIVND (reference sequence). The DNA for the CDR3 is TGTGCCAGTGGACGGAGGGGCTACGAGCAGTACTTC. It is translated as CASGRRGYEQYF.

This clone showed up just once. In DNA, the CDR3 is TGTGCCAGCAGCTTGCTAGCGGGCAACAATGAGCAGTTCTTC. Its translation is CASSLLAGNNEQFF. The V and J genes are TRBV5-5 and TRBJ2-1; 8 bases map to TRBD2. The junction had 2 bases not matched to a gene; V was cut back by 1 base and J by 5 bases. The CDR3 covers 14 residues. Germline CDR1 and CDR2: SGHKS and YYEKEE (reference sequence). The variable domain in full, completed from reference TRBV5-5 and TRBJ2-1, reads DAGVTQSPTHLIKTRGQQVTLRCSPISGHKSVSWYQQVLGQGPQFIFQYYEKEERGRGNFPDRFSARQFPNYSSELNVNALLLGDSALYLCASSLLAGNNEQFFGPGTRLTVL.

The chain has TRBV29-1 and TRBJ1-1; D unresolved. The V and J ends lost 5 bases and 2 bases respectively, with 18 bases between them. CDR1 and CDR2 (germline): SQVTM, ANQGSEA. The CDR3 contains 15 residues. CDR3 sequence: CSVQDGLGGNTEAFF. DNA of the CDR3: TGCAGCGTTCAGGACGGTTTGGGAGGAAACACTGAAGCTTTCTTT.

The chain carries TRBV9 and TRBJ1-1, with D hard to call. V shed 0 bases and J shed 0 bases, with 6 bases lying between them. CDR1 and CDR2 from the germline V gene are SGDLS and YYNGEE. This CDR3 region has 14 residues. CDR3 DNA: TGTGCCAGCAGCGTAGCGGTGGTGAACACTGAAGCTTTCTTT. As protein: CASSVAVVNTEAFF.

The J gene is TRBJ2-7, the V gene TRBV6-5, with D possibly matching TRBD1 (6 bases). Trimming shortened V by 6 bases and J by 3 bases, and 15 bases separated the two germline ends. Germline CDR1 MNHEY, CDR2 SVGAGI. CDR3 length: 14 residues. CDR3 nucleotide sequence: TGTGCCAGCAGCGCCGACAGGCCATACTACGAGCAGTACTTC. Protein product: CASSADRPYYEQYF.

This clone has only a few counts. V is TRBV7-9 and J is TRBJ2-3, with 10 bases lining up with TRBD2. V dropped 4 bases and J dropped 0; count of bases not matched to a gene: 7. Germline CDR1 is SEHNR and CDR2 is FQNEAQ (reference sequence). The CDR3 sequence is 17 residues long. CDR3 in amino acids: CASSSRKTSGSTDTQYF. The DNA of the CDR3 is TGTGCCAGCAGCTCGCGGAAGACTAGCGGGAGCACAGATACGCAGTATTTT.

The chain employs TRBV28 and TRBJ2-3, with TRBD2 identical over 10 bases. With V trimmed by 4 bases and J by 2 bases, 12 bases remained unmatched. There are 18 residues in the CDR3. Germline values: CDR1 MDHEN, CDR2 SYDVKM. This chain's CDR3 is CASSSERAGTSVTDTQYF. Here the CDR3 DNA reads TGTGCCAGCAGTTCCGAACGTGCCGGGACTAGCGTCACAGATACGCAGTATTTT.

The chain is built from TRBV7-8 and TRBJ2-1; tentatively, D is TRBD2 (7 bases). V lost 1 base and J lost 4, with 11 bases in between. In germline, CDR1 is SGHVS, CDR2 FQNEAQ. This CDR3 is 15 amino acids long. CDR3 coding DNA: TGTGCCAGCAGCTTAGAGGGGGGGGTATACAATGAGCAGTTCTTC. Its protein product is CASSLEGGVYNEQFF.

The count of this clone is one. This chain links TRBV7-8 with TRBJ1-4; D may be TRBD1 (5 bases). The CDR3 is 14 residues long. Germline CDR1 reads SGHVS; CDR2 reads FQNEAQ. V was pared by 5 bases and J by 7 bases, with 14 bases between. The CDR3 nucleotides are TGTGCCAGCAGCCTCGGGACTGCTACTGAAAAACTGTTTTTT. Protein sequence: CASSLGTATEKLFF.

This chain uses TRBV24-1 with TRBJ2-3; D is perhaps TRBD1 (5 bases). V shed 4 bases and J shed 2 bases, with 12 bases lying between them. The CDR3 is 15 amino acids. Germline V gene data show CDR1 as KGHDR and CDR2 as SFDVKD. For the CDR3, the DNA is TGTGCCACCAGTGACATACAGGTGACCACAGATACGCAGTATTTT. It yields the protein CATSDIQVTTDTQYF.

The V call is TRBV29-1, the J call TRBJ2-3; D might be TRBD1 (5 bases). Trimming stripped 4 bases from V and 2 bases from J, with 16 bases between. In germline, CDR1 is SQVTM, CDR2 ANQGSEA. This CDR3 has 15 residues. The CDR3 DNA reads as TGCAGCGTTGGGGGCGGCCTCGCCCCCACAGATACGCAGTATTTT. This translates into CSVGGGLAPTDTQYF.

CDR3 coding DNA: TGTGCCAGCAGCTGGTCGTTGAGAGGGCGCGAGCAGTTCTTC. It yields the protein CASSWSLRGREQFF. The chain employs TRBV5-6 and TRBJ2-1, with D maybe TRBD2 (5 bases). Looked up from germline, CDR1 is SGHDT and CDR2 is YYEEEE. Trimming pared 3 bases from V and 10 bases from J, leaving 17 bases between. The CDR3 totals 14 residues.

This clone was counted once. The rearrangement uses TRBV11-2 and TRBJ2-5; 8 nucleotides line up with TRBD1. With V trimmed by 3 bases and J by 5 bases, 8 bases remained unmatched. In germline, CDR1 is SGHAT, CDR2 FQNNGV. This CDR3 spans 15 amino acids. The CDR3 region has the DNA TGTGCCAGCAGCTTTCTGACAGGGGTGAGGGAGACCCAGTACTTC. Its protein is CASSFLTGVRETQYF.

The genes are TRBV11-1 and TRBJ2-7; 9 bases align to TRBD2. The germline V gene has CDR1 SGHAT and CDR2 FQDESV (reference sequence). V gave up 4 bases and J gave up 7 bases; unmatched junction bases: 8. The CDR3 covers 14 residues. CDR3 amino acids: CASSWRGGTGEQYV. The DNA of the CDR3 is TGTGCCAGCAGCTGGCGGGGGGGCACGGGTGAGCAGTACGTC.

The chain employs TRBV7-6 and TRBJ2-5; TRBD1 matches at 7 bases. The germline V gene encodes CDR1 SGHVS and CDR2 FNYEAQ. The CDR3 has 16 amino acids. Unmatched junction bases numbered 11, after V lost 1 base and J lost 6 bases. The CDR3 nucleotides are TGTGCCAGCAGCTTAGAGGGGGCTGACTTCAAACAGACCCAGTACTTC. As protein: CASSLEGADFKQTQYF.

This clone showed up just once. The rearrangement joins TRBV7-2 to TRBJ2-1; TRBD2 agrees at 9 bases. The trim removed 5 bases at V and 8 bases at J, leaving 13 bases unmatched. The CDR3 has 16 residues. CDR1 and CDR2 from the germline V gene are SGHTA and FQGNSA. CDR3 in DNA: TGTGCCAGCAGCCAAAGACTAGCGGCGGGATTCGATGAGCAGTTCTTC. This translates into CASSQRLAAGFDEQFF. Looking up the rest from reference TRBV7-2 and TRBJ2-1 gives the full variable domain: GAGVSQSPSNKVTEKGKDVELRCDPISGHTALYWYRQSLGQGLEFLIYFQGNSAPDKSGLPSDRFSAERTGGSVSTLTIQRTQQEDSAVYLCASSQRLAAGFDEQFFGPGTRLTVL.

CDR3 residues: CASSASRGSGEKLFF. The CDR3 region has the DNA TGTGCCAGCAGCGCCAGCAGGGGATCTGGTGAAAAACTGTTTTTT. J is TRBJ1-4 and V is TRBV9; D might be TRBD1 (6 bases). The CDR3 is 15 residues long. The V end was cut by 3 bases, the J end by 7 bases, with 16 bases between. The V gene's germline CDR1 is SGDLS and CDR2 YYNGEE.

The chain recombines TRBV11-2 with TRBJ2-1; D is unresolved. The V gene lost 4 bases and the J gene lost 10 bases, with 17 bases spanning the gap. In germline, CDR1 is SGHAT, CDR2 FQNNGV. The CDR3 consists of 14 residues. CDR3 residues: CASSSPWALVEQFF. CDR3 DNA sequence: TGTGCCAGCAGCTCCCCCTGGGCGCTGGTCGAGCAGTTCTTC.

The V call is TRBV19, the J call TRBJ1-1; no firm D call. The CDR3 has 11 residues. The germline V gene has CDR1 LNHDA and CDR2 SQIVND (reference sequence). Trimming shortened V by 7 bases and J by 5 bases, and 8 bases separated the two germline ends. Here the CDR3 reads CASIRGTEAFF. CDR3 bases: TGTGCCAGTATTCGAGGGACTGAAGCTTTCTTT.

DNA of the CDR3: TGTGCCAGCAGCCGGGGGACAGGCTTTTTAGCTTTCTTT. Translated: CASSRGTGFLAFF. The chain couples TRBV5-8 to TRBJ1-1; TRBD1 matches 8 bases. Germline assignment: CDR1 SGHTS and CDR2 YDEGEE. The CDR3 consists of 13 residues. V gave up 4 bases and J gave up 10 bases; unmatched junction bases: 9. The whole variable domain, remainder taken from reference TRBV5-8 and TRBJ1-1, is EAGVTQSPTHLIKTRGQQATLRCSPISGHTSVYWYQQALGLGLQFLLWYDEGEERNRGNFPPRFSGRQFPNYSSELNVNALELEDSALYLCASSRGTGFLAFFGQGTRLTVV.

In the case of this clone: This specimen includes other DNA sequences encoding the same CDR3. This chain connects TRBV14 to TRBJ1-1; possibly TRBD1 for D (5 bases). The germline gives CDR1 SGHDN, CDR2 FVKESK. V was trimmed by 1 base and J by 0 bases, leaving 6 bases between them. The CDR3 sequence is 14 residues long. The CDR3 DNA follows: TGTGCCAGCAGCCAAGCAGGGATGAACACTGAAGCTTTCTTT. It translates to CASSQAGMNTEAFF.

This chain uses TRBV5-1 with TRBJ1-2; D is uncertain. CDR1 is SGHRS and CDR2 is YFSETQ in the germline V gene. V lost 8 bases and J lost 6, with 14 bases in between. This CDR3 contains 12 residues. The CDR3 sequence: CASFGGVDGYTF. CDR3 in DNA: TGCGCCAGTTTTGGCGGGGTAGATGGCTACACCTTC.

The V call is TRBV6-5, the J call TRBJ2-1; 8 bases fit TRBD2. Germline-derived CDR1 and CDR2 are MNHEY and SVGAGI. V gave up 6 bases and J gave up 2 bases; unmatched junction bases: 3. This CDR3 is 14 amino acids long. Here the CDR3 reads CASRHGGAYNEQFF. The CDR3 DNA follows: TGTGCCAGCAGGCACGGGGGGGCCTACAATGAGCAGTTCTTC.

V and J are TRBV5-4 and TRBJ1-4, with 12 nucleotides matching TRBD1. Trimming cost V 4 bases and J 8 bases; bases outside gene matches: 9. CDR3 length equals 16 residues. Germline V gene sequence: CDR1 SGHNT, CDR2 YYREEE (reference sequence). The CDR3 region is CASSDSTGTGGEKLFF. CDR3 in DNA: TGTGCCAGCAGCGATTCTACCGGGACAGGGGGCGAAAAACTGTTTTTT.